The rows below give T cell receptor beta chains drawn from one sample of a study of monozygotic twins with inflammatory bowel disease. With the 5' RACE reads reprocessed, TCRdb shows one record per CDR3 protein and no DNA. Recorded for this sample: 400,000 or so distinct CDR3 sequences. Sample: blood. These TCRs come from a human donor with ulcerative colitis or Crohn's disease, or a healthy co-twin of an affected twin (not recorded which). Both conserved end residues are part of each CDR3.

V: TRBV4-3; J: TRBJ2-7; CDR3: CASSQDLDKSYEQYF
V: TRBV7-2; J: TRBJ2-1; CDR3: CASSLVGRRSHNEQFF
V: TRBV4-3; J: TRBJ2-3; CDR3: CASSQAGTGVRDTQYF
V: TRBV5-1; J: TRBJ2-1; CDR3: CASSIGGRRDNEQFF
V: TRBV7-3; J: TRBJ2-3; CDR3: CASSLTGPLAGGNTQYF
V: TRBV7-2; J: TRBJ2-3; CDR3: CASSLERTQYF
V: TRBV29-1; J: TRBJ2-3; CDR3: CSVAQALGTDTQYF
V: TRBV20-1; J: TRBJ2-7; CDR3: CSATTRVPPYEQYF
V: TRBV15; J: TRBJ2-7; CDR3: CATSRVARDEQYF
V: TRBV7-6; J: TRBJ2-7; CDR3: CASSPPEGVEQYF
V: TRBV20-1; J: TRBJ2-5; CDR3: CSARMGSPRAETQYF
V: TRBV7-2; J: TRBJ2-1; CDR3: CASSVQGSSYNEQFF
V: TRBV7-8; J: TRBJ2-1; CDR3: CASSEVTGGSHEQFF
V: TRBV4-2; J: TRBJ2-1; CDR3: CASSQDVLANSYNEQFF
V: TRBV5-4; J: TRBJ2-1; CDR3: CASSFGIPTGDEQFF
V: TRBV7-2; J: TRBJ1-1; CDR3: CASSFAQGWVNTEAFF
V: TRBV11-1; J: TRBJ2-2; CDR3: CASSRSSTGELFF
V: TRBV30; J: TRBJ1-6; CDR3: CAWSLLQKTNSPLHF
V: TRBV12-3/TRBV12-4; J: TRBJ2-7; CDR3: CASSGYLEQYF
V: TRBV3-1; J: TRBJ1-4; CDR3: CASSQDLSLGGEKLFF
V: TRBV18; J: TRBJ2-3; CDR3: CASSPYEDTQYF
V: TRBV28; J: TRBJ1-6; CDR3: CASGWGSNSPLHF
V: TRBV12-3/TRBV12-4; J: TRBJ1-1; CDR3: CARRVNTEAFF
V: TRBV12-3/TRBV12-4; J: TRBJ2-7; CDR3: CASSTDPSYEQYF
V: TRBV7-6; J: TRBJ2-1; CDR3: CASSLFTSGGWDEQFF
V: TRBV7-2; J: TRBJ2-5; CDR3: CASQGGLLAWTQYF
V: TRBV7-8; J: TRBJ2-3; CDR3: CASSSTNRPTDTQYF
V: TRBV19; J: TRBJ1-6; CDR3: CASRKTGPDSPLHF
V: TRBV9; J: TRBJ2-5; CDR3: CASSVADGLVETQYF
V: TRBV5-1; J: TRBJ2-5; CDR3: CASSPRPGQETQYF
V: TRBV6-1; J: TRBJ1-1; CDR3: CASSTPRTANTEAFF
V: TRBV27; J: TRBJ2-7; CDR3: CASSLSTATYEQYF
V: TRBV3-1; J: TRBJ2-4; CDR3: CASSPQNRQNIQYF
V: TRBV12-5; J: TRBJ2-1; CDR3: CASGPTRLYNEQFF
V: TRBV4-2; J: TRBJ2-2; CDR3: CASSGTGLRTSGGASGELFF
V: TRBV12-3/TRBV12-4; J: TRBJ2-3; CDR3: CASSLSNSRNTQYF
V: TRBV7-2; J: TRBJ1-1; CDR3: CAGSSQRVGAFF
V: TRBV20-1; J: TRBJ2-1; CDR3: CSAREREVWNEQFF
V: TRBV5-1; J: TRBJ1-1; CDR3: CASSLDREGAEAFF
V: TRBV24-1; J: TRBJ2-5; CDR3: CATRDRDRETQYF
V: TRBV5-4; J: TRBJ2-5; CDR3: CASSLHDRNQETQYF